These 8 T cell receptor beta chains were all obtained from the same sample, sequenced in a study of blood T cell repertoires in COVID-19. Data came from immunoSEQ multiplex PCR; TCRdb stores just in-frame clones and leaves some out. The table includes about 260,000 clones, 65% to 90% detected once. Material: peripheral blood. Receptors originate from a human donor in a cohort sampled during active COVID-19.

The CDR3 bases are TGTGCCAGCACCCCGAGGGGGGGCTCAGGGAAGTATTTT. Protein product: CASTPRGGSGKYF. The chain links TRBV12-3 or TRBV12-4 to TRBJ2-3; tentative D call: TRBD2 (7 bases). Trimming cost V 7 bases and J 13 bases, with 21 bases left between them. The CDR3 consists of 13 residues.

This clone was observed a single time. This chain links TRBV5-1 with TRBJ1-1, with 7 bases matching TRBD1. The V and J ends lost 0 bases and 5 bases, in that order; junction bases with no gene match: 4. Per germline, CDR1 SGHRS and CDR2 YFSETQ. The CDR3 covers 14 residues. The CDR3 spells CASSLGQGGTEAFF. CDR3 coding DNA: TGCGCCAGCAGCTTGGGACAGGGTGGTACTGAAGCTTTCTTT.

The chain links TRBV11-2 to TRBJ2-3; TRBD1 might be the D (6 bases). V lost 6 bases to trimming and J lost 7 bases, with 14 bases between them. CDR3 length equals 13 residues. CDR1 and CDR2 (germline): SGHAT, FQNNGV. The CDR3 DNA reads as TGTGCCAGCAGTAGACAGGATGGTAATACGCAGTATTTT. It encodes CASSRQDGNTQYF.

This sequence joins TRBV27 and TRBJ1-2, with a tentative D call TRBD1 (6 bases). This CDR3 is built from 13 residues. Germline CDR1 is MNHEY and CDR2 is SMNVEV (reference sequence). Trimming took off 9 bases at V and 4 bases at J, with 15 bases between the two ends. CDR3 in amino acids: CASRQGSSYGYTF. DNA of the CDR3: TGTGCCAGTCGCCAGGGGTCGTCCTATGGCTACACCTTC.

The chain carries TRBV7-9 and TRBJ1-6; TRBD1 matches 9 bases. J lost 8 bases, V lost 5 bases, and 4 bases had no gene match. Germline CDR1 reads SEHNR; CDR2 reads FQNEAQ (reference sequence). There are 14 residues in the CDR3. CDR3 residues: CASSPGQGYSPLHF. For the CDR3, the DNA is TGTGCCAGCAGCCCGGGACAGGGATATTCACCCCTCCACTTT.

This clone appeared once. The chain employs TRBV7-2 and TRBJ2-6; a possible D gene is TRBD1 (7 bases). Germline loops: CDR1 SGHTA, CDR2 FQGNSA. The length of the CDR3 is 15 residues. V was clipped by 8 bases and J by 4 bases, with 15 bases between them. Here the CDR3 DNA reads TGTGCCAGCTCAGCTCAGGGGGGAGGGGCCAACGTCCTGACTTTC. It codes for CASSAQGGGANVLTF.

This clone has only a few counts. CDR3 coding DNA: TGTGCCAGCTCAACCCGGACTAGCGGGAACCCGAGAACAAGGAATGAGCAGTTCTTC. Translation gives CASSTRTSGNPRTRNEQFF. This chain uses TRBV18 with TRBJ2-1; 12 nucleotides line up with TRBD2. V dropped 5 bases and J dropped 7; count of bases not matched to a gene: 18. Germline V gene lookup returns CDR1 KGHSH and CDR2 LQKENI. The CDR3 runs 19 residues.

A remark on this clone: The sample carries other DNA sequences with the same CDR3. The chain links TRBV6-5 to TRBJ1-4; D remains ambiguous. The germline gives CDR1 MNHEY, CDR2 SVGAGI. With 5 bases removed from V and 2 bases from J, the gap between germline ends came to 9 bases. CDR3 length: 14 amino acids. CDR3 loop: CASSRGWTNEKLFF. The DNA for the CDR3 is TGTGCCAGCAGTAGAGGGTGGACTAATGAAAAACTGTTTTTT.